Below, 10 T cell receptor beta chains from the same sample are listed, as sequenced in a study of blood T cells in healthy people across ages. Through a sample-barcoded 5' primer and a J-beta primer mix, a second PCR was run for about 6 to 12 cycles. One entry per CDR3 protein, called by TCRdb with MiXCR from the 5' RACE reads. The sample shows hundreds of thousands of distinct CDR3 sequences, roughly 52% of them seen only once. Sequencing was performed on blood. These receptors originate from a man aged 25 to 45 in good health.

This clonotype was recorded many times. The rearrangement uses TRBV20-1 and TRBJ2-1; D tentatively fits TRBD1 or TRBD2 (5 bases each). The CDR3 has 12 amino acids. CDR1 DFQATT and CDR2 SNEGSKA come from the germline V gene (reference sequence). V dropped 5 bases and J dropped 6 bases, with 11 bases sitting between them. CDR3 in DNA: TGCAGTGCTTGGGGGTTAGGCAATGAGCAGTTCTTC. This translates into CSAWGLGNEQFF.

This clonotype was counted a single time. The chain is built from TRBV7-2 and TRBJ1-1, with a tentative D call TRBD1 (6 bases). Germline V lookup: CDR1 SGHTA, CDR2 FQGNSA. This CDR3 is built from 13 residues. V lost 10 bases, J lost 2 bases, and 14 bases lay in between. The CDR3 sequence: CATRGQPNTEAFF. The DNA for the CDR3 is TGTGCCACGCGGGGGCAGCCCAACACTGAAGCTTTCTTT.

V and J are TRBV9 and TRBJ2-1; no reliable D call. The CDR3 has 12 amino acids. Germline V gene data show CDR1 as SGDLS and CDR2 as YYNGEE. V gave up 3 bases and J gave up 12 bases, with 13 bases separating them. The CDR3 DNA sequence: TGTGCCAGCAGCGCGGGTATTGATGGGCAGTTCTTC. Amino acid sequence: CASSAGIDGQFF.

Details on this clonotype: Relative to the germline gene, one junction end is altered; a read error may explain this. The rearrangement joins TRBV9 to TRBJ2-3; 9 positions match TRBD2. Looked up from germline, CDR1 is SGDLS and CDR2 is YYNGEE. The CDR3 is 16 amino acids. The CDR3 nucleotides read TGTGCCGGCAGCAACTACCGGGGACTAGCTACAGATACGCAGTATTTT. This codes for CAGSNYRGLATDTQYF.

The sample holds a few counts of this clonotype. The gene calls are TRBV5-1 and TRBJ2-5; a weak D match, TRBD1 (5 bases). The end of the DNA fits TRBJ2-7 better, so the J call may be wrong. Germline CDR1 reads SGHRS; CDR2 reads YFSETQ. This CDR3 has 13 residues. The CDR3 reads CASSFPGMAEQYF. The CDR3 DNA reads as TGCGCCAGCAGCTTCCCAGGGATGGCCGAGCAGTACTTC.

This clonotype was recorded a few times. The V gene is TRBV5-1, the J gene TRBJ2-1, with D possibly matching TRBD2 (5 bases). Trimming removed 4 bases from V and 9 bases from J, with 14 bases in between. Germline CDR1 SGHRS, CDR2 YFSETQ. This CDR3 has 13 residues. CDR3 nucleotide sequence: TGCGCCAGCAGCACGGGAAGTATTAGTGAGCAGTTCTTC. Its translation: CASSTGSISEQFF. Filled out from reference TRBV5-1 and TRBJ2-1, the complete variable domain reads KAGVTQTPRYLIKTRGQQVTLSCSPISGHRSVSWYQQTPGQGLQFLFEYFSETQRNKGNFPGRFSGRQFSNSRSEMNVSTLELGDSALYLCASSTGSISEQFFGPGTRLTVL.

The chain links TRBV20-1 to TRBJ2-4; D remains ambiguous. With the DNA end fitting TRBJ2-7 better, the J assignment may be wrong. The germline gives CDR1 DFQATT, CDR2 SNEGSKA (reference sequence). The CDR3 is 11 amino acids. Written as DNA, the CDR3 is TGCAGTGCTATGTTATCCTACGAGCAGTACTTC. It encodes CSAMLSYEQYF.

J is TRBJ2-7 and V is TRBV5-1; no firm D call. Germline V gives CDR1 SGHRS, CDR2 YFSETQ. The CDR3 length is 15 residues. The V gene lost 0 bases and the J gene lost 0 bases, with 10 bases spanning the gap. The chain's CDR3 is CASSLDMGSSYEQYF. CDR3 nucleotides: TGCGCCAGCAGCTTGGACATGGGGTCCTCCTACGAGCAGTACTTC.

The V gene is TRBV6-1, the J gene TRBJ1-2; D gene unclear. The CDR3 runs 11 residues. Germline values: CDR1 MNHNS, CDR2 SASEGT. The V gene lost 8 bases and the J gene lost 8 bases, with 12 bases spanning the gap. CDR3 amino acids: CASHEERGYTF. The CDR3 DNA is TGTGCCAGCCACGAGGAGAGGGGCTACACCTTC.

J is TRBJ2-3 and V is TRBV24-1; possibly TRBD2 for D (5 bases). Germline values: CDR1 KGHDR, CDR2 SFDVKD. This CDR3 region has 16 residues. Trimming removed 4 bases from V and 3 bases from J, with 16 bases in between. The CDR3: CATSERWEFGTDTQYF. In DNA form, the CDR3 reads TGTGCCACCAGTGAGCGGTGGGAGTTCGGAACAGATACGCAGTATTTT.